A selection of T cell receptor beta chains follows, all from one sample in a study of blood T cell repertoires in COVID-19. TCRdb keeps only in-frame clones here, not all; method: immunoSEQ multiplex PCR. The sample records about 280,000 clones, 85% being singletons. Sample: peripheral blood. All receptors derive from a man in his fifties or sixties with active or convalescent COVID-19. CDR3s include the opening cysteine and the closing phenylalanine or tryptophan. A D gene is named only where the DNA matches it firmly. The size entry is marked missing in some rows and otherwise reads once, few, many or a size class.

J gene: TRBJ2-1
CDR3 length: 15
D gene: NA
clone size: NA
V gene: TRBV5-1
CDR3 DNA: TGCGCCAGCAGCTCTGTACAGATTACTTACAATGAGCAGTTCTTC
CDR3 protein: CASSSVQITYNEQFF

J gene: TRBJ1-3
CDR3 length: 15
D gene: TRBD1
clone size: NA
V gene: TRBV9
CDR3 DNA: TGTGCCAGCAGGCCAACCGGGACAGAGGGAAACACCATATATTTT
CDR3 protein: CASRPTGTEGNTIYF

J gene: TRBJ2-3
CDR3 length: 14
D gene: TRBD2
clone size: NA
V gene: TRBV30
CDR3 DNA: TGTGCCTGGAAGGGCGGGAGGGTCACAGATACGCAGTATTTT
CDR3 protein: CAWKGGRVTDTQYF

J gene: TRBJ1-5
CDR3 length: 16
D gene: TRBD1
clone size: NA
V gene: TRBV6-1
CDR3 DNA: TGTGCCAGCAGTGATAGGGACAGGGGATACAATCAGCCCCAGCATTTT
CDR3 protein: CASSDRDRGYNQPQHF

J gene: TRBJ2-1
CDR3 length: 14
D gene: NA
clone size: NA
V gene: TRBV6-5
CDR3 DNA: TGTGCCAGCAGAACCGGGTCACGGGTCAATGAGCAGTTCTTC
CDR3 protein: CASRTGSRVNEQFF

J gene: TRBJ2-7
CDR3 length: 19
D gene: TRBD2
clone size: once
V gene: TRBV5-1
CDR3 DNA: TGCGCCAGCAGCCTACAACTGACTAGCGGGAGGGCCCACTCCTACGAGCAGTACTTC
CDR3 protein: CASSLQLTSGRAHSYEQYF

J gene: TRBJ1-2
CDR3 length: 16
D gene: NA
clone size: NA
V gene: TRBV3-1/TRBV3-2
CDR3 DNA: TGTGCCAGCAGCCACCATAACCTCGGGGATAACTATGGCTACACCTTC
CDR3 protein: CASSHHNLGDNYGYTF

J gene: TRBJ1-2
CDR3 length: 14
D gene: TRBD1
clone size: NA
V gene: TRBV4-2
CDR3 DNA: TGTGCCAGCAGCCACCAAGACAGGGGGGATGGCTACACCTTC
CDR3 protein: CASSHQDRGDGYTF

J gene: TRBJ2-3
CDR3 length: 15
D gene: TRBD2
clone size: once
V gene: TRBV28
CDR3 DNA: TGTGCCAGCAGTCGACTAGCGGGAGGTACAGATACGCAGTATTTT
CDR3 protein: CASSRLAGGTDTQYF

J gene: TRBJ2-7
CDR3 length: 12
D gene: NA
clone size: NA
V gene: TRBV6-5
CDR3 DNA: TGTGCCAGCAGGGACACCCCTCGAGAGCAGTACTTC
CDR3 protein: CASRDTPREQYF

J gene: TRBJ1-6
CDR3 length: 15
D gene: NA
clone size: once
V gene: TRBV4-1
CDR3 DNA: TGCGCCAGCAACGCCGGGTCTTCCGATAATTCACCCCTCCACTTT
CDR3 protein: CASNAGSSDNSPLHF

J gene: TRBJ2-4
CDR3 length: 14
D gene: TRBD1
clone size: NA
V gene: TRBV13
CDR3 DNA: TGTGCCAGCAGCTTAGGCCTCCAGGGGGACATTCAGTACTTC
CDR3 protein: CASSLGLQGDIQYF

J gene: TRBJ2-1
CDR3 length: 16
D gene: TRBD1
clone size: NA
V gene: TRBV11-2
CDR3 DNA: TGTGCCAGCACCCTCCTTCCCGGGACAGGGAACAATGAGCAGTTCTTC
CDR3 protein: CASTLLPGTGNNEQFF

J gene: TRBJ1-1
CDR3 length: 15
D gene: TRBD1
clone size: NA
V gene: TRBV5-1
CDR3 DNA: TGCGCCAGCAGCTCTCAGACAGGGGCGTACACTGAAGCTTTCTTT
CDR3 protein: CASSSQTGAYTEAFF

J gene: TRBJ1-4
CDR3 length: 11
D gene: NA
clone size: NA
V gene: TRBV20-1
CDR3 DNA: TGCAGAAAACAGGGTGTGAAAAAACTGTTTTTT
CDR3 protein: CRKQGVKKLFF

J gene: TRBJ2-3
CDR3 length: 13
D gene: NA
clone size: NA
V gene: TRBV24-1
CDR3 DNA: TGTGCCACCAGTGGGTCAGTTACCCATACGCAGTATTTT
CDR3 protein: CATSGSVTHTQYF

J gene: TRBJ2-1
CDR3 length: 13
D gene: NA
clone size: NA
V gene: TRBV5-6
CDR3 DNA: TGTGCCAGCAGCTGGCAGGGGTTAAATGAGCAGTTCTTC
CDR3 protein: CASSWQGLNEQFF

J gene: TRBJ1-3
CDR3 length: 16
D gene: NA
clone size: NA
V gene: TRBV7-2
CDR3 DNA: TGTGCCAGCAGCCCCAGACAGCCATCATCTGGAAACACCATATATTTT
CDR3 protein: CASSPRQPSSGNTIYF

J gene: TRBJ2-7
CDR3 length: 11
D gene: NA
clone size: NA
V gene: TRBV6-5
CDR3 DNA: TGTGCCAGCAGCTCTACAGACGAGCAGTACTTC
CDR3 protein: CASSSTDEQYF

J gene: TRBJ2-2
CDR3 length: 15
D gene: TRBD1
clone size: NA
V gene: TRBV6-5
CDR3 DNA: TGTGCCATCCAGACGGGACAGTCGAACACCGGGGAGCTGTTTTTT
CDR3 protein: CAIQTGQSNTGELFF

J gene: TRBJ2-7
CDR3 length: 16
D gene: TRBD2
clone size: NA
V gene: TRBV19
CDR3 DNA: TGTGCCAGTAGTATGGGGGTAGCGGGAGGGCCTTACGAGCAGTACTTC
CDR3 protein: CASSMGVAGGPYEQYF

J gene: TRBJ1-4
CDR3 length: 15
D gene: NA
clone size: few
V gene: TRBV18
CDR3 DNA: TGTGCCAGCTCACCAACGGCGACAGGCGGTGAAAAACTGTTTTTT
CDR3 protein: CASSPTATGGEKLFF